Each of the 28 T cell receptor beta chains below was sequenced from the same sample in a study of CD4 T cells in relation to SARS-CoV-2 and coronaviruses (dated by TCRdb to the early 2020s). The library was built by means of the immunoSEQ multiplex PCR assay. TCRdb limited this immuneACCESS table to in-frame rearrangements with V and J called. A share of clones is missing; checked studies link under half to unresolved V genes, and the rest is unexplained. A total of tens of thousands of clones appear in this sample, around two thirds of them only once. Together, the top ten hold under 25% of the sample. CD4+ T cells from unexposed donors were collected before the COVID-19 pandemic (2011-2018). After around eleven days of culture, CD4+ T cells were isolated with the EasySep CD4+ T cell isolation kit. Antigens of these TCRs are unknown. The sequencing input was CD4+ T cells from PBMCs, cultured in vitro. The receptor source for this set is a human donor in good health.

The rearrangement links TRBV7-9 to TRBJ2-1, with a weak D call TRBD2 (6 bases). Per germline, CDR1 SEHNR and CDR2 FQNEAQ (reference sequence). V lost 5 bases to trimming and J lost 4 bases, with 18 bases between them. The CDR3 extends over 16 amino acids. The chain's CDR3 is CASSPRDGLVYNEQFF. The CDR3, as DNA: TGTGCCAGCAGCCCGCGGGACGGTTTAGTTTACAATGAGCAGTTCTTC. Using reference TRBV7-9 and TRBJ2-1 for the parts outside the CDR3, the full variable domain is DTGVSQNPRHKITKRGQNVTFRCDPISEHNRLYWYRQTLGQGPEFLTYFQNEAQLEKSRLLSDRFSAERPKGSFSTLEIQRTEQGDSAMYLCASSPRDGLVYNEQFFGPGTRLTVL.

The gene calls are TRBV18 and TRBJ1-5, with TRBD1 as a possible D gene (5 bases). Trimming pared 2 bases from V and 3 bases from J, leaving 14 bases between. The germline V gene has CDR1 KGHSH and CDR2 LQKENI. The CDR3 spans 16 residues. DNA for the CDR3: TGTGCCAGCTCACCAGGGGGACCCTATTCCAATCAGCCCCAGCATTTT. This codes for CASSPGGPYSNQPQHF.

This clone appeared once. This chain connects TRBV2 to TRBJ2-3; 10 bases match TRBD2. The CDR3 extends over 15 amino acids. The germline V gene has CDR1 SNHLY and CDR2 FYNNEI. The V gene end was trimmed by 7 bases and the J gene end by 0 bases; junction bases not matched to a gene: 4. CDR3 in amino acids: CASKGLAVSTDTQYF. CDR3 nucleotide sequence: TGTGCCAGCAAAGGACTAGCGGTTAGCACAGATACGCAGTATTTT.

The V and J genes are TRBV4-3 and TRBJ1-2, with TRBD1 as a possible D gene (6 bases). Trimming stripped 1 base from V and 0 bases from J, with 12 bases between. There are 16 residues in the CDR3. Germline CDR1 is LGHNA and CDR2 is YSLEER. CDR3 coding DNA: TGCGCCAGCAGCCAAGGGGGGGCGGCAGCTAACTATGGCTACACCTTC. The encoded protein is CASSQGGAAANYGYTF.

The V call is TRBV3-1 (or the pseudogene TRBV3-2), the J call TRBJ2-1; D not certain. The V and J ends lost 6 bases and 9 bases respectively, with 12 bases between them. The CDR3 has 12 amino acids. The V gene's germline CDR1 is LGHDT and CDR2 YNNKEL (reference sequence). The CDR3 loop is CASSFPQREQFF. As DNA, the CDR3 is TGTGCCAGCAGTTTCCCGCAGCGTGAGCAGTTCTTC.

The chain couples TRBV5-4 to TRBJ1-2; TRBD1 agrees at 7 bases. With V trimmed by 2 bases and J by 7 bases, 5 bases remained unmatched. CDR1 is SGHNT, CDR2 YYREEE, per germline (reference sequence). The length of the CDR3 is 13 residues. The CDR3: CASSLTGVSGYTF. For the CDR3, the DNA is TGTGCCAGCAGCTTAACAGGGGTCTCTGGCTACACCTTC.

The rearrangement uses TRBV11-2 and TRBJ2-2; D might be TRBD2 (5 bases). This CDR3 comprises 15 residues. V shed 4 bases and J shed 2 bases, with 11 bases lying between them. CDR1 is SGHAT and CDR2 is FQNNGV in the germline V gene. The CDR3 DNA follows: TGTGCCAGCAGCTACGGGAACCAAAACACCGGGGAGCTGTTTTTT. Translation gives CASSYGNQNTGELFF.

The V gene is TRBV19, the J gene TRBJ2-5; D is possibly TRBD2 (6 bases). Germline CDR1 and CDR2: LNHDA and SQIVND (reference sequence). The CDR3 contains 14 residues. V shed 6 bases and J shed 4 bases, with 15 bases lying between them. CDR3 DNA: TGTGCCAGTAGCTCGGGACCGGGGGTAGAGACCCAGTACTTC. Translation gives CASSSGPGVETQYF.

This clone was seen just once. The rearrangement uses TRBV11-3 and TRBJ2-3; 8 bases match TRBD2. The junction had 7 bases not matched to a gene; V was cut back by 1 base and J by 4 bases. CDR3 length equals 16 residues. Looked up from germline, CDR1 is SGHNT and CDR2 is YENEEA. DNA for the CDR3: TGTGCCAGCAGCTTAGGGTTCGGGGGGGCCCCAGATACGCAGTATTTT. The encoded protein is CASSLGFGGAPDTQYF.

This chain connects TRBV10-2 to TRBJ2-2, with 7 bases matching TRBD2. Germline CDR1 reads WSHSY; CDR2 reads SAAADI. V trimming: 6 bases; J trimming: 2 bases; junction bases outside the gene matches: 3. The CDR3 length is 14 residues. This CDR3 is CASRAGSNTGELFF. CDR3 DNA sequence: TGCGCCAGCAGAGCGGGATCTAACACCGGGGAGCTGTTTTTT.

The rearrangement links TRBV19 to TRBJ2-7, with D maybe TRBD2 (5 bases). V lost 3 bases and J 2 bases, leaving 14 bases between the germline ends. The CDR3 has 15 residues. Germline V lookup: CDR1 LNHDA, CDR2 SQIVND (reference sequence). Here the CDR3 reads CASSMEAADPYEQYF. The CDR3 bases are TGTGCCAGTAGTATGGAGGCGGCCGATCCCTACGAGCAGTACTTC.

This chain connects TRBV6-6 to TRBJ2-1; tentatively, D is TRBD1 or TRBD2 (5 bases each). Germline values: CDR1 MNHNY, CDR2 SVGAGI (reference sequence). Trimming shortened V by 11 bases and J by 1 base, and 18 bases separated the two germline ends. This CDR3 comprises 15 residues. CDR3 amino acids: CAGGLGSGSYNEQFF. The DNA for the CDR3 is TGTGCCGGGGGATTAGGTAGTGGGTCCTACAATGAGCAGTTCTTC.

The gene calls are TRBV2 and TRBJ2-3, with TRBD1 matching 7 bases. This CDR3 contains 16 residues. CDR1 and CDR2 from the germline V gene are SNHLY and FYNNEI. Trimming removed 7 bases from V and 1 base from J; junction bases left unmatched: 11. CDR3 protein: CASIRRQGIGTDTQYF. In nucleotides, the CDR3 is TGTGCCAGCATTAGGAGACAGGGAATTGGCACAGATACGCAGTATTTT.

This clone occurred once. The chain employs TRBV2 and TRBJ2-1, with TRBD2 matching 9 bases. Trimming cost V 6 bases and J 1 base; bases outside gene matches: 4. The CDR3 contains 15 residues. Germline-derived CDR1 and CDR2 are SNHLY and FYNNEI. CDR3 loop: CASSRSGGSYNEQFF. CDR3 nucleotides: TGTGCCAGCAGCCGAAGCGGGGGGTCCTACAATGAGCAGTTCTTC.

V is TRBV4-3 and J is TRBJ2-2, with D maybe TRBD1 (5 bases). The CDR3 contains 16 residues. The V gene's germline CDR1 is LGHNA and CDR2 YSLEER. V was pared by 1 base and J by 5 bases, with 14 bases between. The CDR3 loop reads CASSQGRVPRTGELFF. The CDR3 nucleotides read TGCGCCAGCAGCCAAGGCAGGGTTCCACGGACCGGGGAGCTGTTTTTT.

CDR3 residues: CSVEEVATYEQYF. In DNA form, the CDR3 reads TGCAGCGTTGAAGAGGTCGCCACCTACGAGCAGTACTTC. J is TRBJ2-7 and V is TRBV29-1, with D unresolved. CDR3 length: 13 residues. Trimming cost V 0 bases and J 2 bases, with 8 bases left between them. Per the germline V gene, CDR1 is SQVTM and CDR2 is ANQGSEA.

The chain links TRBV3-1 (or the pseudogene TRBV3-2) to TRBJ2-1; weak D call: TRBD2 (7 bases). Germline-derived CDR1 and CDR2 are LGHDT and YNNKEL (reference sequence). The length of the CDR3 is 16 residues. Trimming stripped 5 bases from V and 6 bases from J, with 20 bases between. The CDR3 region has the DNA TGTGCCAGCAGCGCACCGGGGGGCCTGGGAATCAATGAGCAGTTCTTC. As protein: CASSAPGGLGINEQFF.

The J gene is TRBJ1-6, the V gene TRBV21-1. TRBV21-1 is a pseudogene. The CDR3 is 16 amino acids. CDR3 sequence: CASSRGDIGYNSPLHF. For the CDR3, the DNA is TGTGCCAGCAGCCGCGGGGACATCGGGTATAATTCACCCCTCCACTTT.

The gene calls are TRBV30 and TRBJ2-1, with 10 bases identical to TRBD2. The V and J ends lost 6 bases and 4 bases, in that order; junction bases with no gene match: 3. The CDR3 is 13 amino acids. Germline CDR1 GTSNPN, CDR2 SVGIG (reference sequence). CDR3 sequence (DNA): TGTGCCTGTGAACTAGCGGGGTACAATGAGCAGTTCTTC. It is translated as CACELAGYNEQFF.

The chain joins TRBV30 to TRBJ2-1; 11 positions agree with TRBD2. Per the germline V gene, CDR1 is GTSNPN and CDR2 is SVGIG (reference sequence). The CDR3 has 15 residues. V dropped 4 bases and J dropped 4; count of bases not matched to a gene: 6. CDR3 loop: CAWTRGTSGYNEQFF. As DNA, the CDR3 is TGTGCCTGGACCCGAGGGACTAGCGGATACAATGAGCAGTTCTTC.

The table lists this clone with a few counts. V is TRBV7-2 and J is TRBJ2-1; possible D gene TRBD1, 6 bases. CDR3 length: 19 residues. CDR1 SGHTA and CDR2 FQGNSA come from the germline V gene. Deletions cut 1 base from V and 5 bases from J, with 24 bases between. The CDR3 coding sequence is TGTGCCAGCAGCTTAGGGGGACACAGGGTGGGTACAACCGACAATGAGCAGTTCTTC. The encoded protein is CASSLGGHRVGTTDNEQFF.

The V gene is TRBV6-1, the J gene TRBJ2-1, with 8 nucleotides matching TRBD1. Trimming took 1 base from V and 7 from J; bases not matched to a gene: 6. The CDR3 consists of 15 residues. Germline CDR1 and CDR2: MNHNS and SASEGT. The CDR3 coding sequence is TGTGCCAGCAGTGAAGTGGGACAGGAACCTAATGAGCAGTTCTTC. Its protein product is CASSEVGQEPNEQFF.

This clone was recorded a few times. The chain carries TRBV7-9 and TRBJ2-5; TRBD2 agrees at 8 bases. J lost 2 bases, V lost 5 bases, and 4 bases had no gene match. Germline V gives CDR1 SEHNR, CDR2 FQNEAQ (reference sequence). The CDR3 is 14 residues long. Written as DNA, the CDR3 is TGTGCCAGCAGCGTAACTAGCGGTCAAGAGACCCAGTACTTC. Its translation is CASSVTSGQETQYF. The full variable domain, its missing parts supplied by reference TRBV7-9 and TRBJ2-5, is DTGVSQNPRHKITKRGQNVTFRCDPISEHNRLYWYRQTLGQGPEFLTYFQNEAQLEKSRLLSDRFSAERPKGSFSTLEIQRTEQGDSAMYLCASSVTSGQETQYFGPGTRLLVL.

The CDR3 loop reads CASQQGAQNTEAFF. The CDR3 DNA is TGTGCCAGTCAACAGGGGGCGCAGAACACTGAAGCTTTCTTT. The rearrangement joins TRBV2 to TRBJ1-1; 9 nucleotides match TRBD1. The V segment lost 9 bases and the J segment 1 base; nucleotides outside the gene matches: 6. The germline gives CDR1 SNHLY, CDR2 FYNNEI. The CDR3 runs 14 residues.

CDR3 residues: CASIRGLGETQYF. CDR3 DNA sequence: TGTGCCAGCATCAGGGGGCTAGGAGAGACCCAGTACTTC. The gene calls are TRBV2 and TRBJ2-5, with 8 bases matching TRBD1. Per germline, CDR1 SNHLY and CDR2 FYNNEI. The CDR3 is 13 amino acids. The J segment lost 4 bases and the V segment lost 7 bases, leaving 5 bases of the junction unmatched. The whole variable domain, remainder taken from reference TRBV2 and TRBJ2-5, is EPEVTQTPSHQVTQMGQEVILRCVPISNHLYFYWYRQILGQKVEFLVSFYNNEISEKSEIFDDQFSVERPDGSNFTLKIRSTKLEDSAMYFCASIRGLGETQYFGPGTRLLVL.

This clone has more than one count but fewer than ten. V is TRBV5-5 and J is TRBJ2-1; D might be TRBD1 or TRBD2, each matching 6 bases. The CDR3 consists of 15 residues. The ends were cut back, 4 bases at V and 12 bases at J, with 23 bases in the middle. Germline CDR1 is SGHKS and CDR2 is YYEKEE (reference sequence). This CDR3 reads CASSPLLGGQSGQFF. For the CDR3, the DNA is TGTGCCAGCAGCCCCCTCCTTGGGGGGCAGTCGGGGCAGTTCTTC.

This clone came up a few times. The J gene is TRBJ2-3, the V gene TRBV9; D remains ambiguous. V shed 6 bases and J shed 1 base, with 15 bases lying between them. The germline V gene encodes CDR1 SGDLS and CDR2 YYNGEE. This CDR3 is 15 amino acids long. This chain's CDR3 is CASTMTGRGTDTQYF. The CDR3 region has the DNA TGTGCCAGCACCATGACCGGACGGGGCACAGATACGCAGTATTTT.

The CDR3, as DNA: TGTGCCAGCAGTTATGTAATGAGGAACCCTCGGGACGAGCAGTACTTC. This encodes CASSYVMRNPRDEQYF. The chain combines TRBV6-2 or TRBV6-3 with TRBJ2-7; D unresolved. Per the germline V gene, CDR1 is MNHEY and CDR2 is SVGEGT. The ends were cut back, 3 bases at V and 5 bases at J, with 20 bases in the middle. The CDR3 totals 16 residues.